This T cell receptor (beta chain) was recorded in a study of memory CD4+ T cells and cytomegalovirus serostatus (dated by TCRdb to 2018 to 2020). For the study in its entirety: The roughly 35 healthy Belgian adults in the cohort included 9 who were CMV seropositive and 24 who were CMV seronegative. To replicate a published TCR-based CMV serostatus classifier, the researchers sequenced the CD4+ memory TCRbeta repertoires of a Belgian cohort whose cytomegalovirus serostatus was known. General study outcomes and caveats: A median bootstrapped AUC of roughly 0.94 with a 95% CI of 0.76-1.00 was achieved on the Belgian cohort by the original-framework classifier. CMV serostatus prediction reached a median bootstrapped AUC of 0.95 with the original framework and about 0.91 with a US-trained random forest. Of 164 previously reported CMV-associated TCRbeta sequences, around 70 appeared in the CD4+ memory repertoires, each in one to five individuals. The results were read as suggesting that the CMV-associated TCR signature is, for the most part, present in the CD4+ memory repertoire. Only CD4+CD45RO+ memory cells were sequenced, in contrast to the original study, which included naive and memory CD4+ and CD8+ populations.

Single viable CD3+CD4+CD8-CD45RO+ cells were sorted as memory CD4+ T cells on a FACSAria II. CMV serostatus was determined using a Roche Elecsys assay that detects serum IgG against CMV pp150, pp28, p38 and p52. Following thawing, total CD4+ T cells were enriched through positive selection using CD4 magnetic microbeads. Samples originated from another study that specifically interrogated the CD4+ T cell memory repertoire. Following standard operating procedures, peripheral blood mononuclear cells were isolated and cryopreserved, while serum was kept at -80 degrees C. The staining relied on CD3-PerCP (BW264/56), CD4-APC (RPA-T4), CD45RO-PE (UCHT1) and CD8-Pacific Orange (3B5) antibodies, and Sytox blue was used to exclude non-viable cells. Genomic DNA was extracted from sorted cells with the Quick-DNA Microprep Kit. Amplification of TCRbeta DNA was done with the immunoSEQ hsTCRbeta kit, following the protocol from the manufacturer. TCRbeta libraries were sequenced on an Illumina MiSeq instrument. On the authors' methods: Following removal of out-of-frame sequences, 2.2 million or so distinct TCRbeta sequences were retained, with an average of around 70,000 per individual. Each individual was scored according to the count of 164 previously reported CMV-associated TCRbeta sequences and the total productive distinct TCRbeta count. A beta-binomial model was reimplemented in Python, and scikit-learn random forests with default parameters were trained on data from the US cohort. Classifier performance on the Belgian cohort was reported as the median AUC with percentile confidence intervals calculated over 10,000 bootstrap iterations. The immuneACCESS repertoire file appears here via TCRdb, limited to in-frame rearrangements. These files lack a portion of the clones; in checked studies, under half of the deficit traces to unresolved V genes, and the cause of the others is not known. That table gives V, J and clone size, and the DNA gave D and trimming. In all, the sample holds about 50,000 clones, and around 77% of those were seen once. 0.61% of the sample lies in the top ten.

A note on this clone: There is no known antigen for this receptor. Per-nucleotide qualities are absent, and no much larger clonotype sits a single base away.

The source of this sequence is an adult in good health and CMV-seronegative. Sequencing was performed on memory CD4+ T cells from blood.

The base sequence is TGTGCCAGCACACTAGCGGGTGGAGATACGCAGTATTTT. The translation is CASTLAGGDTQYF. The rearrangement joined TRBV14 to TRBJ2-3; the central 9 bases match TRBD2. V lost 7 bases and J lost 5 bases, and the count of bases not matched to a germline gene is 4. The germline V gene gives CDR1 as SGHDN and CDR2 as FVKESK. Counted from cysteine to phenylalanine, this CDR3 has 13 amino acids. Of all the DNA, just the CDR3 is kept, 39 bases in frame from base 1.